This passage covers 19 T cell receptor beta chains from one sample sequenced in a study of blood T cell repertoires in COVID-19. TCRdb's table, derived via immunoSEQ multiplex PCR, lists solely in-frame clones and lacks some. Among some 150,000 clones, approximately 87% were seen once, and the ten largest hold over 8.5%. The source material was peripheral blood. These receptors were collected from a woman aged 45-65 years with active or convalescent COVID-19.

CDR3 sequence: CASSLYRKGDEAFF. In DNA form, the CDR3 reads TGTGCCAGCAGCTTATACAGGAAGGGTGATGAAGCTTTCTTT. The V gene is TRBV7-9, the J gene TRBJ1-1; possibly TRBD1 for D (5 bases). This CDR3 region has 14 residues. Germline V lookup: CDR1 SEHNR, CDR2 FQNEAQ (reference sequence). The V gene lost 2 bases and the J gene lost 7 bases, with 14 bases spanning the gap.

This clone was recorded only once. This chain joins TRBV19 and TRBJ2-1, with 8 bases matching TRBD2. V gave up 5 bases and J gave up 4 bases; unmatched junction bases: 7. Germline lookup yields CDR1 LNHDA and CDR2 SQIVND (reference sequence). CDR3 length: 15 residues. CDR3 sequence reads: CASSAQTSVYNEQFF. The CDR3 region has the DNA TGTGCCAGTAGTGCCCAGACTAGCGTTTACAATGAGCAGTTCTTC. The full variable domain, rest sourced from reference TRBV19 and TRBJ2-1, is DGGITQSPKYLFRKEGQNVTLSCEQNLNHDAMYWYRQDPGQGLRLIYYSQIVNDFQKGDIAEGYSVSREKKESFPLTVTSAQKNPTAFYLCASSAQTSVYNEQFFGPGTRLTVL.

This clone was counted once. Mismatch with germline at one junction end may stem from a read error. This sample includes further DNA sequences coding for the same CDR3. The chain recombines TRBV4-1 with TRBJ1-6; a weak D match, TRBD1 (5 bases). CDR1 and CDR2 (germline): MGHRA, YSYEKL. The CDR3 totals 15 residues. The CDR3 loop is CASSQDPAGNSPLHF. The CDR3 coding sequence is TGCGCCAGCAGCCAAGATCCGGCAGGGAATTCACCCCTTCACTTT.

The chain uses TRBV19 and TRBJ1-1; D possibly corresponds to TRBD1 (5 bases). V dropped 10 bases and J dropped 2 bases, with 17 bases sitting between them. This CDR3 region has 14 residues. The germline CDR1 and CDR2 sequences are LNHDA and SQIVND (reference sequence). As DNA, the CDR3 is TGTGCCACCCACCCGACAGTCTTTAACACTGAAGCTTTCTTT. Amino acid sequence: CATHPTVFNTEAFF.

The chain links TRBV6-5 to TRBJ2-7; 9 nucleotides line up with TRBD1. The germline gives CDR1 MNHEY, CDR2 SVGAGI. The CDR3 loop spans 14 amino acids. V was clipped by 5 bases and J by 5 bases; unmatched bases: 7. The DNA for the CDR3 is TGTGCCAGCAGTACTGGACAGGGGACGGACGAGCAGTACTTC. This translates into CASSTGQGTDEQYF.

This clone was detected ten times or more. CDR3 protein: CASSIPFFKAGGEIREQFF. CDR3 bases: TGTGCCAGTAGTATACCCTTCTTCAAAGCGGGAGGGGAGATCAGAGAGCAGTTCTTC. This chain joins TRBV19 and TRBJ2-1; 10 bases align to TRBD2. The V and J ends lost 2 bases and 10 bases, in that order; junction bases with no gene match: 20. This CDR3 comprises 19 residues. Germline lookup yields CDR1 LNHDA and CDR2 SQIVND (reference sequence). The variable domain in full, completed from reference TRBV19 and TRBJ2-1, reads DGGITQSPKYLFRKEGQNVTLSCEQNLNHDAMYWYRQDPGQGLRLIYYSQIVNDFQKGDIAEGYSVSREKKESFPLTVTSAQKNPTAFYLCASSIPFFKAGGEIREQFFGPGTRLTVL.

This rearrangement joins TRBV3-1 (or the pseudogene TRBV3-2) to TRBJ1-2; the D gene is possibly TRBD1 (6 bases). V was clipped by 0 bases and J by 4 bases, with 18 bases between them. Germline-derived CDR1 and CDR2 are LGHDT and YNNKEL (reference sequence). This CDR3 region has 17 residues. For the CDR3, the DNA is TGTGCCAGCAGCCAAGATATCAGGACAGCCTTCGCCTATGGCTACACCTTC. It codes for CASSQDIRTAFAYGYTF.

This clone was found once. The chain uses TRBV19 and TRBJ2-1; the match to TRBD1 covers 8 bases. The germline V gene encodes CDR1 LNHDA and CDR2 SQIVND (reference sequence). CDR3 size: 17 residues. Trimming cost V 3 bases and J 0 bases; bases outside gene matches: 7. The CDR3 is CASSIGTGGGSYNEQFF. The CDR3 nucleotides are TGTGCCAGTAGTATCGGGACAGGTGGGGGCTCCTACAATGAGCAGTTCTTC. Based on the CDR3 plus reference TRBV19 and TRBJ2-1, the full variable domain is DGGITQSPKYLFRKEGQNVTLSCEQNLNHDAMYWYRQDPGQGLRLIYYSQIVNDFQKGDIAEGYSVSREKKESFPLTVTSAQKNPTAFYLCASSIGTGGGSYNEQFFGPGTRLTVL.

The V call is TRBV7-8, the J call TRBJ2-6, with 10 bases identical to TRBD2. J lost 0 bases, V lost 5 bases, and 10 bases had no gene match. Looked up from germline, CDR1 is SGHVS and CDR2 is FQNEAQ. This CDR3 spans 19 amino acids. The CDR3: CASSPRGSGGSSGANVLTF. DNA for the CDR3: TGTGCCAGCAGCCCGCGGGGTAGCGGGGGGAGCTCTGGGGCCAACGTCCTGACTTTC.

This clone appeared once. J is TRBJ1-5 and V is TRBV7-2; possible D gene TRBD1, 6 bases. V lost 5 bases and J lost 4, with 21 bases in between. Germline values: CDR1 SGHTA, CDR2 FQGNSA. This CDR3 comprises 17 residues. DNA for the CDR3: TGTGCCAGCAGCCCACAGCCCTTCAGGGGCCAAAATCAGCCCCAGCATTTT. Amino acids: CASSPQPFRGQNQPQHF.

On this clone itself: Other nucleotide sequences from this sample produce the same CDR3. CDR3 loop: CASSYGGYNEQFF. DNA for the CDR3: TGTGCCAGCAGTTACGGGGGGTACAATGAGCAGTTCTTC. The chain is built from TRBV6-5 and TRBJ2-1; possible D gene TRBD2, 6 bases. V lost 2 bases and J lost 4, with 6 bases in between. In germline, CDR1 is MNHEY, CDR2 SVGAGI. This CDR3 is 13 amino acids long.

J is TRBJ1-4 and V is TRBV27; D might be TRBD1 (6 bases). This CDR3 contains 15 residues. CDR1 is MNHEY, CDR2 SMNVEV, per germline (reference sequence). Deletions cut 6 bases from V and 3 bases from J, with 14 bases between. In DNA form, the CDR3 reads TGTGCCAGCAGGAGATACAGGGACCCTAATGAAAAACTGTTTTTT. Protein product: CASRRYRDPNEKLFF.

The chain joins TRBV19 to TRBJ1-3, with 8 bases matching TRBD1. This CDR3 is 18 amino acids long. Germline V gene sequence: CDR1 LNHDA, CDR2 SQIVND (reference sequence). V was pared by 5 bases and J by 8 bases, with 20 bases of the junction left unmatched. This chain's CDR3 is CASSSPWTGRQRGDTIYF. CDR3 DNA: TGTGCCAGTAGTTCGCCATGGACAGGGCGCCAACGCGGAGACACCATATATTTT.

The chain employs TRBV19 and TRBJ1-5, with D possibly being TRBD1 (5 bases). Trimming cost V 1 base and J 4 bases, with 14 bases left between them. This CDR3 has 16 residues. CDR1 and CDR2 (germline): LNHDA, SQIVND (reference sequence). The CDR3 DNA follows: TGTGCCAGTAGTATAGTGGCAGGGAATGGTAATCAGCCCCAGCATTTT. Translating it yields CASSIVAGNGNQPQHF.

The chain has TRBV5-1 and TRBJ1-2; a possible D gene is TRBD1 (5 bases). CDR1 and CDR2 from the germline V gene are SGHRS and YFSETQ. Trimming removed 0 bases at V and 1 base at J, with 7 bases between. This CDR3 region has 14 residues. CDR3 region: CASSLDQGNYGYTF. The CDR3, as DNA: TGCGCCAGCAGCTTGGATCAGGGTAACTATGGCTACACCTTC.

The chain is built from TRBV12-3 or TRBV12-4 and TRBJ1-3; D is possibly TRBD1 (6 bases). V lost 7 bases, J lost 16 bases, and 23 bases lay in between. This CDR3 spans 13 amino acids. The CDR3: CASTQFHWDITYF. The CDR3 coding sequence is TGTGCCAGCACCCAATTCCACTGGGACATAACTTATTTT.

This rearrangement joins TRBV5-1 to TRBJ2-7; TRBD1 agrees at 7 bases. This CDR3 is 18 amino acids long. V was clipped by 0 bases and J by 3 bases; unmatched bases: 15. The germline V gene has CDR1 SGHRS and CDR2 YFSETQ. DNA for the CDR3: TGCGCCAGCAGCTTGGGTACCTCGACAGGGATGGGGATCTACGAGCAGTACTTC. Its translation: CASSLGTSTGMGIYEQYF.

V gene TRBV10-3 combines with J gene TRBJ2-7, with 7 nucleotides matching TRBD1. The trim removed 6 bases at V and 5 bases at J, leaving 10 bases unmatched. Germline loops: CDR1 ENHRY, CDR2 SYGVKD. This CDR3 comprises 14 residues. The CDR3 coding sequence is TGTGCCATCAGGGTCGGGCAGGGGGACAACGAGCAGTACTTC. Its translation: CAIRVGQGDNEQYF.

This chain's CDR3 is CASSLGRTSVVSDTQYF. For the CDR3, the DNA is TGTGCCAGCAGCTTAGGTCGGACTAGTGTGGTGTCAGATACGCAGTATTTT. The V gene is TRBV7-9, the J gene TRBJ2-3; the match to TRBD2 covers 7 bases. Germline V gene data show CDR1 as SEHNR and CDR2 as FQNEAQ (reference sequence). J lost 4 bases, V lost 1 base, and 11 bases had no gene match. The CDR3 consists of 17 residues.